The 20 T cell receptor beta chains in this list originate from one sample, sequenced in a study of CD8 T cells in ankylosing spondylitis. The study, taken as a whole, reports: Ankylosing spondylitis blood seemed to carry a telltale TCR beta motif made of several highly homologous variants.

These receptors' antigens are unknown. One entry per CDR3 protein results from TCRdb running MiXCR on the 5' RACE reads. Here the sample spans approximately 520,000 distinct CDR3 sequences, 5.3% being singletons. Sequenced material: blood, either unsorted or a sorted T cell fraction (not recorded which). These receptors were collected from a male donor with ankylosing spondylitis.

This clonotype has at least ten counts. The genes are TRBV20-1 and TRBJ2-7; TRBD1 matches at 8 bases. CDR3 length: 15 amino acids. Germline V gene sequence: CDR1 DFQATT, CDR2 SNEGSKA (reference sequence). V trimming: 0 bases; J trimming: 1 base; junction bases outside the gene matches: 5. The CDR3 reads CSARDGRGLSYEQYF. CDR3 bases: TGCAGTGCTAGAGATGGCAGGGGGCTTTCCTACGAGCAGTACTTC.

This clonotype was counted many times. The J gene is TRBJ2-7, the V gene TRBV7-2, with D possibly TRBD1 on 6 matching bases. Trimming removed 8 bases from V and 3 bases from J, with 14 bases in between. Germline values: CDR1 SGHTA, CDR2 FQGNSA. This CDR3 contains 13 residues. The CDR3 DNA follows: TGTGCCAGCGCCGCGGACAGATTCTACGAGCAGTACTTC. Amino acid sequence: CASAADRFYEQYF.

This clonotype was found many times. This rearrangement joins TRBV6-5 to TRBJ2-1; D is possibly TRBD2 (6 bases). The V end lost 0 bases, the J end lost 7 bases, and 16 bases lay between the germline ends. This CDR3 region has 16 residues. The germline gives CDR1 MNHEY, CDR2 SVGAGI. The DNA of the CDR3 is TGTGCCAGCAGTTACTCAGTACTAGCCGTTGGTAATGAGCAGTTCTTC. It encodes CASSYSVLAVGNEQFF.

The chain uses TRBV3-1 and TRBJ2-1, with a weak D call TRBD1 (5 bases). Trimming stripped 1 base from V and 8 bases from J, with 27 bases between. There are 19 residues in the CDR3. The germline gives CDR1 LGHDT, CDR2 YNNKEL (reference sequence). Here the CDR3 reads CASSQVGFLTSQTGHEQFF. The CDR3 DNA sequence: TGTGCCAGCAGCCAAGTGGGGTTTTTGACCAGCCAAACAGGCCATGAGCAGTTCTTC.

This clonotype was counted ten times or more. This chain connects TRBV7-2 to TRBJ1-6; the D is unclear. Looked up from germline, CDR1 is SGHTA and CDR2 is FQGNSA. This CDR3 spans 13 amino acids. The V end lost 4 bases, the J end lost 4 bases, and 5 bases lay between the germline ends. This CDR3 is CASSSNYNSPLHF. The CDR3 nucleotides read TGTGCCAGCAGCTCGAATTATAATTCACCCCTCCACTTT.

This clonotype appeared many times. CDR3 region: CASSLQPIISGANVLTF. The CDR3 DNA reads as TGCGCCAGCAGTCTACAGCCAATAATTTCTGGGGCCAACGTCCTGACTTTC. V usage is TRBV4-3 and J usage is TRBJ2-6; D not resolved. Germline V lookup: CDR1 LGHNA, CDR2 YSLEER. This CDR3 contains 17 residues. Trimming shortened V by 6 bases and J by 1 base, and 16 bases separated the two germline ends.

V and J are TRBV25-1 and TRBJ1-1; perhaps TRBD1 as D (5 bases). Between the trimmed V and J ends, which lost 5 bases and 3 bases, there was a span of 13 bases. The CDR3 runs 14 residues. Germline values: CDR1 MGHDK, CDR2 SYGVNS. CDR3 sequence reads: CASSSPRGYTEAFF. The CDR3 coding sequence is TGTGCCAGCAGTTCCCCCCGGGGCTACACTGAAGCTTTCTTT.

The sample holds many counts of this clonotype. The CDR3 sequence is CATSKSDSVYGYTF. The CDR3 DNA reads as TGTGCCACCAGCAAGTCGGACAGCGTCTATGGCTACACCTTC. The chain has TRBV15 and TRBJ1-2; perhaps TRBD1 as D (6 bases). The CDR3 covers 14 residues. V was trimmed by 4 bases and J by 4 bases, leaving 13 bases between them. The germline CDR1 and CDR2 sequences are LNHNV and YYDKDF (reference sequence).

The J gene is TRBJ2-5, the V gene TRBV3-1; D gene unclear. This CDR3 is 14 amino acids long. CDR1 and CDR2 (germline): LGHDT, YNNKEL (reference sequence). V dropped 3 bases and J dropped 7 bases, with 15 bases sitting between them. This CDR3 is CASSQGRTSTTQYF. CDR3 in DNA: TGTGCCAGCAGCCAGGGAAGAACTTCGACGACCCAGTACTTC.

The chain combines TRBV11-1 with TRBJ2-2; tentative D call: TRBD1 (6 bases). Germline V gives CDR1 SGHAT, CDR2 FQDESV (reference sequence). The CDR3 loop spans 14 amino acids. V was pared by 5 bases and J by 7 bases, with 14 bases between. CDR3 in amino acids: CASSAQGYGGELFF. The DNA of the CDR3 is TGTGCCAGCAGCGCACAGGGTTACGGCGGGGAGCTGTTTTTT.

The chain links TRBV20-1 to TRBJ1-1; a possible D gene is TRBD1 (5 bases). This CDR3 is built from 16 residues. Deletions cut 6 bases from V and 0 bases from J, with 20 bases between. The V gene's germline CDR1 is DFQATT and CDR2 SNEGSKA (reference sequence). Written as DNA, the CDR3 is TGCAGTGCCCACGGTTGGGGCAGGGTCGTGAACACTGAAGCTTTCTTT. It yields the protein CSAHGWGRVVNTEAFF.

This chain links TRBV5-1 with TRBJ2-3; TRBD1 matches at 7 bases. Germline CDR1 reads SGHRS; CDR2 reads YFSETQ. The ends lost 7 bases at V and 2 bases at J; junction bases unmatched: 7. This CDR3 region has 14 residues. In DNA, the CDR3 is TGCGCCAGCCGACGACAGGGCCCCACAGATACGCAGTATTTT. This gives the protein CASRRQGPTDTQYF.

This clonotype was counted many times. The CDR3, as DNA: TGCAGCGTTCCGGGACAGGGGGCAGAAGGCTACACCTTC. It translates to CSVPGQGAEGYTF. The chain links TRBV29-1 to TRBJ1-2; 12 bases match TRBD1. The CDR3 is made up of 13 amino acids. From germline, CDR1 is SQVTM and CDR2 ANQGSEA. Trimming at V came to 5 bases and at J to 8 bases, leaving 6 bases not matched to a gene.

This clonotype occurred many times. This chain links TRBV5-1 with TRBJ2-7, with TRBD1 identical over 7 bases. CDR3 size: 16 residues. Germline-derived CDR1 and CDR2 are SGHRS and YFSETQ. The ends lost 3 bases at V and 4 bases at J; junction bases unmatched: 13. CDR3 coding DNA: TGCGCCAGCAGCTCGGACGGGACAGCTACTAGGTACGAGCAGTACTTC. Translation: CASSSDGTATRYEQYF.

This clonotype was detected many times. The chain recombines TRBV5-1 with TRBJ2-2, with TRBD1 matching over 7 bases. Germline V lookup: CDR1 SGHRS, CDR2 YFSETQ. The CDR3 has 14 residues. Losses at the gene ends were 2 bases for V and 11 bases for J; bases not matched to a gene: 9. The CDR3 reads CASSFAGTAAELFF. Here the CDR3 DNA reads TGCGCCAGCAGCTTCGCCGGGACAGCCGCTGAGCTGTTTTTT.

There are many counts of this clonotype. The rearrangement joins TRBV20-1 to TRBJ2-1; the match to TRBD2 covers 10 bases. Germline V CDR1 and CDR2: DFQATT, SNEGSKA (reference sequence). The J segment lost 9 bases and the V segment lost 5 bases, leaving 13 bases of the junction unmatched. CDR3 length equals 15 residues. The CDR3 nucleotides are TGCAGTGCTTCCGTACTAGCGGGAACGATGAGTGAGCAGTTCTTC. Protein: CSASVLAGTMSEQFF.

A few counts support this clonotype. J is TRBJ2-7 and V is TRBV28; TRBD2 agrees at 8 bases. The CDR3 spans 13 residues. The germline V gene encodes CDR1 MDHEN and CDR2 SYDVKM. V gave up 8 bases and J gave up 4 bases; unmatched junction bases: 7. CDR3 in DNA: TGTGCCAGCTCGACGGGGGGGGAGTACGAGCAGTACTTC. It yields the protein CASSTGGEYEQYF.

This clonotype showed up many times. This chain joins TRBV7-8 and TRBJ2-3; 7 bases are shared with TRBD1. The CDR3 has 13 residues. V shed 5 bases and J 4 bases; nucleotides not matched to a gene: 3. The germline V gene has CDR1 SGHVS and CDR2 FQNEAQ. In DNA form, the CDR3 reads TGTGCCAGCAGCATAACAGGGGCAGATACGCAGTATTTT. Residues: CASSITGADTQYF. Full variable domain (rest looked up from reference TRBV7-8 and TRBJ2-3): GAGVSQSPRYKVAKRGQDVALRCDPISGHVSLFWYQQALGQGPEFLTYFQNEAQLDKSGLPSDRFFAERPEGSVSTLKIQRTQQEDSAVYLCASSITGADTQYFGPGTRLTVL.

There are many counts of this clonotype. The chain recombines TRBV12-3 or TRBV12-4 with TRBJ2-3, with 10 bases matching TRBD2. The CDR3 has 15 amino acids. Unmatched junction bases numbered 6, after V lost 3 bases and J lost 6 bases. CDR3 loop: CASSLRAGGGDTQYF. CDR3 nucleotides: TGTGCCAGCAGTTTGCGAGCGGGAGGGGGGGATACGCAGTATTTT.

This clonotype was observed many times. This sequence joins TRBV6-1 and TRBJ2-7; a possible D gene is TRBD2 (5 bases). In germline, CDR1 is MNHNS, CDR2 SASEGT. Deletions cut 6 bases from V and 0 bases from J, with 12 bases between. The CDR3 is 14 amino acids. For the CDR3, the DNA is TGTGCCAGCAGCCGAGGAGGCAACTCCTACGAGCAGTACTTC. This sequence encodes CASSRGGNSYEQYF.